These 5 T cell receptor beta chains share one sample of origin, sequenced in a study of vaccination effects on CD4 cells after COVID-19. Antigen-specific CD4+ T cell clonotypes were called by their expansion after viral peptide-pool culture in ViraFEST. The culture ran for roughly ten days before CD4+ T cells were isolated. Participants were given two doses of BNT162b2 or mRNA-1273 vaccine. Their antigens remain unidentified. Repertoires were generated with immunoSEQ multiplex PCR, while TCRdb's copy carries only in-frame clones and drops some. The data contain around 16,000 clones, 55% to 75% of them singletons. The input for sequencing was CD4+ T cells from PBMCs cultured with SARS-CoV-2 spike peptides, taken after COVID-19 vaccination. The receptor source for this set is a human donor who received a COVID-19 vaccine.

The chain carries TRBV7-9 and TRBJ1-1; TRBD1 might be the D (6 bases). The CDR3 runs 15 residues. Germline values: CDR1 SEHNR, CDR2 FQNEAQ (reference sequence). Trimming took 2 bases from V and 2 from J, leaving 12 bases between them. Here the CDR3 DNA reads TGTGCCAGCAGCTTAAGCTTAGGGACAAACACTGAAGCTTTCTTT. As protein: CASSLSLGTNTEAFF.

In this sample, this clone turned up a few times. V is TRBV5-1 and J is TRBJ1-5; the D is unclear. V shed 5 bases and J shed 0 bases, with 12 bases lying between them. The CDR3 sequence is 15 residues long. The germline CDR1 and CDR2 sequences are SGHRS and YFSETQ. This CDR3 is CASRPSHNSNQPQHF. Written as DNA, the CDR3 is TGCGCCAGCAGACCGTCACACAATAGCAATCAGCCCCAGCATTTT.

As to this clone: The sample holds other DNA sequences that translate to the same CDR3. The CDR3 protein is CASSLGAETQYF. As DNA, the CDR3 is TGTGCCAGCAGTTTAGGTGCAGAGACCCAGTACTTC. The gene calls are TRBV12-3 or TRBV12-4 and TRBJ2-5; D unresolved. V gave up 1 base and J gave up 4 bases, with 4 bases separating them. The CDR3 covers 12 residues.

The chain uses TRBV29-1 and TRBJ1-1; no definite D call. Deletions cut 4 bases from V and 2 bases from J, with 8 bases between. This CDR3 contains 12 residues. Germline CDR1 is SQVTM and CDR2 is ANQGSEA. The CDR3 DNA reads as TGCAGCGTTGGAGGGTTCAACACTGAAGCTTTCTTT. Protein product: CSVGGFNTEAFF.

The chain recombines TRBV7-9 with TRBJ1-1, with 8 bases fitting TRBD1. Per germline, CDR1 SEHNR and CDR2 FQNEAQ (reference sequence). V lost 7 bases to trimming and J lost 2 bases; unmatched junction nucleotides: 9. This CDR3 spans 15 amino acids. The DNA of the CDR3 is TGTGCCAGCAACGCCCCCGGACAGGGCAACACTGAAGCTTTCTTT. Protein sequence: CASNAPGQGNTEAFF.